This T cell receptor beta chain is from a study of vaccination effects on CD4 cells after COVID-19. This CDR3 spans 15 amino acids. V was pared by 6 bases and J by 4 bases, with 11 bases of the junction left unmatched. Germline-derived CDR1 and CDR2 are SGHVS and FQNEAQ. Concerning this clone itself: No antigen is known for it.

Upon completion of under eleven days in culture, CD4+ T cells were isolated. Infection dated between March and December 2020, before the Alpha, Beta and Delta variants reached the United States. TCRdb's table, derived via immunoSEQ multiplex PCR, lists solely in-frame clones and lacks some. The sample yields about 47,000 clones, about 76% seen once. This chain uses TRBV7-8 with TRBJ2-7; TRBD1 matches 8 bases. Specimen: CD4+ T cells from PBMCs cultured without peptide, collected before COVID-19 vaccination. The receptor's source is a human donor who had a prior SARS-CoV-2 infection. The CDR3 nucleotides read TGTGCCAGCAGTTTCCGGGACAGGCTTAATTACGAGCAGTACTTC. It yields the protein CASSFRDRLNYEQYF.